A selection of T cell receptor beta chains follows, all from one sample in a study of T cells in localized non-small cell lung cancer. Produced via immunoSEQ multiplex PCR; TCRdb's table is partial and in-frame only. Seen here are more than 950 clones, roughly a sixth observed once, and the top ten hold approximately 16%. The sample in question was lung tumor tissue, obtained before any cancer treatment. The receptors shown here come from a woman aged 40-75 years with stage II lung adenocarcinoma. Both conserved end residues are part of each CDR3. D genes are given only for firm matches. Clone size is given for some rows only: seen once, a few or many times, or a class if the clone is expanded.

abundance	d_gene	len	v_gene	j_gene	CDR3nt	CDR3aa
NA	NA	15	TRBV29-1	TRBJ2-1	TGCAGCGTTGAGGGGGCGGATAGCTCCTACAATGAGCAGTTCTTC	CSVEGADSSYNEQFF
few	NA	14	TRBV6-8	TRBJ2-6	TGTGCCAGCGTCGCCGTCTCTGGGGCCAACGTCCTGACTTTC	CASVAVSGANVLTF
NA	NA	13	TRBV29-1	TRBJ1-5	TGCAGCGTTGAAACGGACAACAATCAGCCCCAGCATTTT	CSVETDNNQPQHF
NA	NA	16	TRBV19	TRBJ1-1	TGTGCCAGTAATTCGGGAATTCAGGCGTTGAACACTGAAGCTTTCTTT	CASNSGIQALNTEAFF
medium-sized	NA	14	TRBV9	TRBJ2-7	TGTGCCAGCAGCCCGCGGACGGATTCCTACGAGCAGTACTTC	CASSPRTDSYEQYF
NA	NA	13	TRBV10-2	TRBJ2-1	TGCGCCAGCAGTGAGGGATCCTACAATGAGCAGTTCTTC	CASSEGSYNEQFF
large	NA	16	TRBV28	TRBJ1-5	TGTGCCAGCAGCCCGAGGGGGAGAGGGAGCGACCAGCCCCAGCATTTT	CASSPRGRGSDQPQHF
few	NA	14	TRBV6-8	TRBJ1-1	TGTGCCAGCAGTTACTCGACCTTAAACACTGAAGCTTTCTTT	CASSYSTLNTEAFF
NA	NA	12	TRBV12-5	TRBJ2-7	TGTGCTAGTGGTTTGGAGTTATACGAGCAGTACTTC	CASGLELYEQYF
large	TRBD2	14	TRBV11-3	TRBJ2-1	TGTGCCAGCAGCGGTAGCGGGGGGGACAATGAGCAGTTCTTC	CASSGSGGDNEQFF
few	NA	13	TRBV30	TRBJ2-7	TGTGCCTGGAGGGGTCTTCTCTCCTACGAGCAGTACTTC	CAWRGLLSYEQYF
few	TRBD1	16	TRBV28	TRBJ1-1	TGTGCCACGGATAGTATCGGACAGGGGACGAACACTGAAGCTTTCTTT	CATDSIGQGTNTEAFF
few	NA	15	TRBV6-8	TRBJ1-5	TGTGCCAGCAGGCCAGGACAAGGTAGCAATCAGCCCCAGCATTTT	CASRPGQGSNQPQHF
few	NA	14	TRBV11-3	TRBJ1-1	TGTGCCAGCAGCCCGACCTACATGAACACTGAAGCTTTCTTT	CASSPTYMNTEAFF
few	TRBD2	15	TRBV11-3	TRBJ2-3	TGTGCCAGCAGCCGGACTAGCGGAAGCACAGATACGCAGTATTTT	CASSRTSGSTDTQYF
medium-sized	TRBD1	15	TRBV4-1	TRBJ2-7	TGCGCCAGCAGCTATTCCGGGACAGGGGAATACGAGCAGTACTTC	CASSYSGTGEYEQYF
large	TRBD1	14	TRBV30	TRBJ1-4	TGTGCCTGGCGCTGGACAGGGGTTAATGAAAAACTGTTTTTT	CAWRWTGVNEKLFF
NA	TRBD1	13	TRBV7-2	TRBJ1-1	TGTGCCAGCAGCGGAAGGACAGGGGCTGAAGCTTTCTTT	CASSGRTGAEAFF
NA	NA	17	TRBV6-8	TRBJ2-1	TGTGCCAGCAGTTACACTCCGATCACAAGCTCCTACAATGAGCAGTTCTTC	CASSYTPITSSYNEQFF
many	NA	16	TRBV11-3	TRBJ1-2	TGTGCCAGCAGCTTCCTCACCGGGCCCCTGGCTTATGGCTACACCTTC	CASSFLTGPLAYGYTF
NA	NA	17	TRBV14	TRBJ1-2	TGTGCCAGCAGCCAAGAAGCCGGGACCCCGCAGGGAGATGGCTACACCTTC	CASSQEAGTPQGDGYTF
NA	NA	15	TRBV25-1	TRBJ1-6	TGTGCCAGCAGTGAGAGGGGCAGGGCGAATTCACCCCTCCACTTT	CASSERGRANSPLHF
medium-sized	TRBD1	13	TRBV23-1	TRBJ1-1	TGCGCCAGCAGCTGGACAGGGGGTACTGAAGCTTTCTTT	CASSWTGGTEAFF
medium-sized	TRBD2	14	TRBV11-3	TRBJ2-7	TGTGCCAGCAGCTCTATGGGACTAGCCTACGAGCAGTACTTC	CASSSMGLAYEQYF
medium-sized	NA	13	TRBV6-8	TRBJ2-7	TGTGCCATCAGCCGGACGAGGACCTACGAGCAGTACTTC	CAISRTRTYEQYF
few	NA	14	TRBV18	TRBJ1-4	TGTGCCAGCTCACTTGGGCTCGACTTAGGAAAACTGTTTTTT	CASSLGLDLGKLFF